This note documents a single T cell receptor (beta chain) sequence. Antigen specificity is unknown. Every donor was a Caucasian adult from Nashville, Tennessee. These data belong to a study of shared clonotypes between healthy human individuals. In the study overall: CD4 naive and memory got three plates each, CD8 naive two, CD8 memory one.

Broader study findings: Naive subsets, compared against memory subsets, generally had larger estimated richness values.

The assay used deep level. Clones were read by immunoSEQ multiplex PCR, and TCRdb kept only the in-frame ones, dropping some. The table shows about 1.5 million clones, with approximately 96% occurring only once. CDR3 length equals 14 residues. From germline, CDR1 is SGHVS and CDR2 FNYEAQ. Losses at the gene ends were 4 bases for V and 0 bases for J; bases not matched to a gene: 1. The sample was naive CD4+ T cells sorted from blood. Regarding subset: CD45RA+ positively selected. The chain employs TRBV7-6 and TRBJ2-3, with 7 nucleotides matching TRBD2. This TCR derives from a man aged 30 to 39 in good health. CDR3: CASSSTSSTDTQYF. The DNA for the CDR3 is TGTGCCAGCAGCTCGACTAGCAGCACAGATACGCAGTATTTT.